The clone carrying this T cell receptor (beta chain) was counted ten times or more. Its antigen is still unknown. This specimen comes from a study of prognosis after radiotherapy for stage I lung cancer. Study information: In about 15 patients the disease was a newly diagnosed primary stage I lung tumor, whereas about 5 had oligometastatic NSCLC following surgical resection of the primary tumor.

Findings of the study overall: The study found lower Shannon entropy after stereotactic body radiation therapy in patients who developed distant metastases.

TCR beta CDR3 was amplified from genomic DNA by two-round multiplex PCR. The first PCR round targeted every TRBV and TRBJ gene with specific primers. TCRdb used MiXCR to reprocess the multiplex PCR reads, holding one entry per CDR3 protein. This table holds about 15,000 distinct CDR3 sequences, 30% to 40% found once. Trimming pared 2 bases from V and 2 bases from J, leaving 4 bases between. CDR1 and CDR2 (germline): LNHDA, SQIVND (reference sequence). The CDR3 sequence is 14 residues long. The chain couples TRBV19 to TRBJ2-6; D remains unclear. Material: PBMCs, obtained before or after stereotactic body radiation therapy (not recorded which). The origin of this receptor is a donor aged 50 or older with non-small cell lung cancer. The CDR3 loop is CASSISPGANVLTF. CDR3 DNA sequence: TGTGCCAGTAGTATATCCCCTGGGGCCAACGTCCTGACTTTC.